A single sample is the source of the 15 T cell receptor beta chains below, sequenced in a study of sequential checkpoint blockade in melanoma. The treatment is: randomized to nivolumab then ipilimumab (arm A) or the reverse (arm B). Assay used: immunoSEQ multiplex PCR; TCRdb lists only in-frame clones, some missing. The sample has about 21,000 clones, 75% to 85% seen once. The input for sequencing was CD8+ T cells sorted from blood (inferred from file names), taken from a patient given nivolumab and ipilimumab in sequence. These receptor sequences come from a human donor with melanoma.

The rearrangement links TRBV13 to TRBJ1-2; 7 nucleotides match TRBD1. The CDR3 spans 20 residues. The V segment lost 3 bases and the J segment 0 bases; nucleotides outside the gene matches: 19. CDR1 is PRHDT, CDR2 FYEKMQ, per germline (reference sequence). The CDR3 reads CASSFTPLTGASIANYGYTF. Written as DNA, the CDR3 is TGTGCCAGCAGCTTCACACCACTAACAGGGGCCTCAATCGCTAACTATGGCTACACCTTC.

The CDR3 protein is CASSLGTSGGVYSETQYF. CDR3 coding DNA: TGTGCCAGCAGCCTAGGGACTAGCGGGGGAGTTTACTCAGAGACCCAGTACTTC. The V gene is TRBV28, the J gene TRBJ2-5; 14 bases agree with TRBD2. J was trimmed by 4 bases and V by 6 bases; bases with no gene match: 13. This CDR3 spans 18 amino acids. Germline CDR1 and CDR2: MDHEN and SYDVKM. The whole variable domain, filled in from reference TRBV28 and TRBJ2-5, reads DVKVTQSSRYLVKRTGEKVFLECVQDMDHENMFWYRQDPGLGLRLIYFSYDVKMKEKGDIPEGYSVSREKKERFSLILESASTNQTSMYLCASSLGTSGGVYSETQYFGPGTRLLVL.

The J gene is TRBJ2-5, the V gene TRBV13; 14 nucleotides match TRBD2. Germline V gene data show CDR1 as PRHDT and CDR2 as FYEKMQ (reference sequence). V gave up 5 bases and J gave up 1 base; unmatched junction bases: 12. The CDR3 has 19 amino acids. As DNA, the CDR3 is TGTGCCAGCAGCACTACGCGACTAGCGGGGGGGGACCCCCAAGAGACCCAGTACTTC. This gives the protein CASSTTRLAGGDPQETQYF. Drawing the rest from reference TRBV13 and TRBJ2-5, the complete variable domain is AAGVIQSPRHLIKEKRETATLKCYPIPRHDTVYWYQQGPGQDPQFLISFYEKMQSDKGSIPDRFSAQQFSDYHSELNMSSLELGDSALYFCASSTTRLAGGDPQETQYFGPGTRLLVL.

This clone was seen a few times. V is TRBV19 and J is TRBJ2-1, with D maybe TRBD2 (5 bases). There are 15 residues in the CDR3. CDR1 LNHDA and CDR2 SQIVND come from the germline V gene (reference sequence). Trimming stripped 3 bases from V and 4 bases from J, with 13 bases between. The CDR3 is CASSISLAVYNEQFF. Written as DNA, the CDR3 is TGTGCCAGTAGTATTAGCCTAGCTGTTTACAATGAGCAGTTCTTC.

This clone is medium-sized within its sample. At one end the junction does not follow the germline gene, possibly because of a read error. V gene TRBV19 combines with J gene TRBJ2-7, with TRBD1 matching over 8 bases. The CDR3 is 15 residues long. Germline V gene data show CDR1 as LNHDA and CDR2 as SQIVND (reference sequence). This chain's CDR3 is CASSIAGGASHEQYF. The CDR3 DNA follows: TGTGCCAGTAGCATCGCAGGGGGCGCCTCCCACGAGCAGTACTTC.

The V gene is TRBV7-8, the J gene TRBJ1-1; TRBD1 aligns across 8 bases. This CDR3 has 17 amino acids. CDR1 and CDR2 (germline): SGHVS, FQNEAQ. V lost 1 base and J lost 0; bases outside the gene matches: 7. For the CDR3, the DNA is TGTGCCAGCAGCTTAGGTTCCAGGGGGCTAATGAACACTGAAGCTTTCTTT. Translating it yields CASSLGSRGLMNTEAFF. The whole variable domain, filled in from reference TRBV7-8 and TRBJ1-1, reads GAGVSQSPRYKVAKRGQDVALRCDPISGHVSLFWYQQALGQGPEFLTYFQNEAQLDKSGLPSDRFFAERPEGSVSTLKIQRTQQEDSAVYLCASSLGSRGLMNTEAFFGQGTRLTVV.

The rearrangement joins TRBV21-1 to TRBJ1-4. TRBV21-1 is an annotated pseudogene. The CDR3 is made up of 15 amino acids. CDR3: CASSPIYTRNEKLFF. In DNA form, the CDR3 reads TGTGCCAGCAGTCCTATCTATACCCGCAATGAAAAACTGTTTTTT.

The CDR3 sequence: CASSLSRAGSNYGYTF. CDR3 coding DNA: TGTGCCAGCAGTTTATCAAGGGCAGGGTCGAACTATGGCTACACCTTC. J is TRBJ1-2 and V is TRBV27, with D maybe TRBD1 (5 bases). CDR3 length equals 16 residues. The V gene's germline CDR1 is MNHEY and CDR2 SMNVEV (reference sequence). Trimming took 0 bases from V and 2 from J, leaving 13 bases between them.

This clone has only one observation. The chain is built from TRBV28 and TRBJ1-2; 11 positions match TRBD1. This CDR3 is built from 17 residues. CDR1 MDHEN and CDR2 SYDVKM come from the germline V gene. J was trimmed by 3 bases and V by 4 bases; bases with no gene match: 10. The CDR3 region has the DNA TGTGCCAGCAGTTCCCTCATGGACAGGGGGCTTTACTATGGCTACACCTTC. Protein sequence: CASSSLMDRGLYYGYTF.

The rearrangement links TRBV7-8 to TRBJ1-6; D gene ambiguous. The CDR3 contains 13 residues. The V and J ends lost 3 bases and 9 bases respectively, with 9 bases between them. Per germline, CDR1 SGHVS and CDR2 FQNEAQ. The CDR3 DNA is TGTGCCAGCAGCTTCAGGATGGGTTCACCCCTCCACTTT. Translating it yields CASSFRMGSPLHF. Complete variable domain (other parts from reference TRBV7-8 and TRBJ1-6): GAGVSQSPRYKVAKRGQDVALRCDPISGHVSLFWYQQALGQGPEFLTYFQNEAQLDKSGLPSDRFFAERPEGSVSTLKIQRTQQEDSAVYLCASSFRMGSPLHFGNGTRLTVT.

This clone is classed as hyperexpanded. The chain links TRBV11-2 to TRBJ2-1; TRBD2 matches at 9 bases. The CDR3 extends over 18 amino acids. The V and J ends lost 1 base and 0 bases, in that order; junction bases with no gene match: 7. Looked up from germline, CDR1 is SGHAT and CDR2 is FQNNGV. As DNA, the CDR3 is TGTGCCAGCAGCTTAGTTTTTGGTAGCGGGGGCTCCTACAATGAGCAGTTCTTC. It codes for CASSLVFGSGGSYNEQFF.

CDR3: CASSSNKLGQVEAFF. CDR3 bases: TGTGCCAGCAGCTCCAACAAACTCGGACAGGTTGAAGCTTTCTTT. V gene TRBV7-9 combines with J gene TRBJ1-1; 7 bases map to TRBD1. V trimming: 4 bases; J trimming: 7 bases; junction bases outside the gene matches: 12. Germline-derived CDR1 and CDR2 are SEHNR and FQNEAQ (reference sequence). This CDR3 comprises 15 residues.

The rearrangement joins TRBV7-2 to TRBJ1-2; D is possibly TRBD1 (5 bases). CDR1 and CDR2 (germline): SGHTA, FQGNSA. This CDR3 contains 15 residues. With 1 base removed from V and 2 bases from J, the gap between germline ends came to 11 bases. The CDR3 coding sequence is TGTGCCAGCAGCTTAGAGGGCGGGGCGAACTATGGCTACACCTTC. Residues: CASSLEGGANYGYTF.

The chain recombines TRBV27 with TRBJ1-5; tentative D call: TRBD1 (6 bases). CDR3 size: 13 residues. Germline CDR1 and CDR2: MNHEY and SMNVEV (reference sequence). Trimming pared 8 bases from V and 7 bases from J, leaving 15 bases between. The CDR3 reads CASAMGGRQPQHF. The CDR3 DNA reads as TGTGCCAGCGCAATGGGGGGGCGGCAGCCCCAGCATTTT.

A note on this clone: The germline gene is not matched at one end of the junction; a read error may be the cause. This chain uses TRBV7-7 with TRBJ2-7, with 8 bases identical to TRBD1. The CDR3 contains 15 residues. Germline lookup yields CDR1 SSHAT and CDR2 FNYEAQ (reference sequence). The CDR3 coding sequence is TGTGCTAGCAGTCCGGGGACAGGTCCTCCCTACGAGCAGTACTTC. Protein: CASSPGTGPPYEQYF.